The rows below give T cell receptor beta chains drawn from one sample of a study of a mutant IDH1 vaccine in newly diagnosed glioma. Here immunoSEQ multiplex PCR was the method, and the copy in TCRdb shows in-frame clones only, minus some. The sample shows over 20,000 clones, roughly 92% of them seen only once. Source: PBMCs, taken from a glioma patient treated with radiotherapy, temozolomide or both. Receptors were obtained from a man aged 25-45 years with glioma. Each CDR3 is given without its conserved first and last residue.

CDR3,V
ASSHGQRGSYEQY,TRBV5-5
ARGLGGTEAF,TRBV6-4
ASSYPGTPGGTQY,TRBV6-6
ASSPLINMNTEAF,TRBV27
ASSRNGYSGNTIY,TRBV11-3
ASSLVVNEQF,TRBV5-1
ASSQDQLIYEQY,TRBV4-1
ASSHGNGEETQY,TRBV7-7
ASSRPPNSPLH,TRBV5-6
ASSYESSSYEQY,TRBV18
ASSLGWGSYNEQF,TRBV7-2
ASSPESGVYGYT,TRBV2
ASSPYGQRNTEAF,TRBV11-2
SARPLAGGDTQY,TRBV29-1
ASSYSLGPTTGELF,TRBV6-5
ASSPFAGGYEQY,TRBV27
ASSFPEDRGLSSTEAF,TRBV7-9
AISGQGGLSTDTQY,TRBV10-3
ASSLAPPADTEAF,TRBV5-1
ASSPVTIEKLF,TRBV18
ASSRDRFVNEQF,TRBV14
ASRDSAYEQY,TRBV28
ASGTGTGKETQY,TRBV12-5
ASIRPGQGSTEAF,TRBV2
ASSLGVSQPQH,TRBV11-2
ASSHSGGGRDTQY,TRBV7-9
ASSGPIEKLF,TRBV13
ASSPPRLPGGDGYT,TRBV5-1
ASSLSTTEGLIYGYT,TRBV28
AWSKVQGRQY,TRBV30
ASSIPWDRAHGYT,TRBV19
ASSVGDRDNQPQH,TRBV5-1
ASSQGASYEQY,TRBV18
ASSPRWASSYNEQF,TRBV18
ASSLVRGVGTEAF,TRBV11-2
ASSLWDSTNYGYT,TRBV5-4
ASSARVTGANVLT,TRBV5-1
ASSLPVGLAGDSYEQY,TRBV7-9
ASSEQGAMNTEAF,TRBV2
SAVLPGGYT,TRBV20-1
ASSTLQTGLDEQY,TRBV5-4
ATSRDRGSGANVLT,TRBV15
ASSGTSGNTGELF,TRBV6-4
ASSRTGATYEQY,TRBV6-5
ASTVGLAGGLGETQY,TRBV5-6